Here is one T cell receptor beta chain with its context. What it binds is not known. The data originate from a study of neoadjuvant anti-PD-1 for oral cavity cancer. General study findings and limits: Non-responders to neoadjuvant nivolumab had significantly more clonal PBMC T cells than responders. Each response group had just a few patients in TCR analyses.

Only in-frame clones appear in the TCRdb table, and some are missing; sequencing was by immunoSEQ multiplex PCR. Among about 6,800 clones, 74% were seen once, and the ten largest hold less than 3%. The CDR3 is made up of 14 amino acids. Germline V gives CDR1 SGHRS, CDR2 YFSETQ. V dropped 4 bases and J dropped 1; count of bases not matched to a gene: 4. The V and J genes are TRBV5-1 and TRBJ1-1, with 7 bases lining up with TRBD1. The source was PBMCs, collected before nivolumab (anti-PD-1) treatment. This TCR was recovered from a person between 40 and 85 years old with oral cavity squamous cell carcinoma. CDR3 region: CASSPGTANTEAFF. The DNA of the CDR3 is TGCGCCAGCAGCCCGGGGACAGCGAACACTGAAGCTTTCTTT.